This record concerns one TCR beta chain sequence. Its matching antigen is unknown. Trimming removed 0 bases from V and 2 bases from J, with 11 bases in between. Germline loops: CDR1 SGDLS, CDR2 YYNGEE. The CDR3 contains 15 residues. The record originates from a study of T cell clonotyping in hematopoietic cell transplantation. Assay: immunoSEQ multiplex PCR; the TCRdb copy retains only in-frame clones and omits some. The table shows around 25,000 clones, with nearly 97% occurring only once. Findings of the study overall: Recipient TCR diversity dropped after transplant; expanded clonotypes rose from day 30 to 180. Broader posttransplant TCR repertoire diversity was predicted by graft donor and pretransplant recipient Inverse Simpson Index values. Few recipient clonotypes overlapped donors; over 95% were de novo at given depth.

This receptor was identified in a man aged 45-60 years in good health. Some clones in this sample may be carry-over from other donors' samples. The material sequenced was peripheral blood mononuclear cells. The rearrangement links TRBV9 to TRBJ1-2; no definite D call. The CDR3 DNA reads TGTGCCAGCAGCGTAGGAGGTCTCCTGAACTATGGCTACACCTTC. This sequence encodes CASSVGGLLNYGYTF.